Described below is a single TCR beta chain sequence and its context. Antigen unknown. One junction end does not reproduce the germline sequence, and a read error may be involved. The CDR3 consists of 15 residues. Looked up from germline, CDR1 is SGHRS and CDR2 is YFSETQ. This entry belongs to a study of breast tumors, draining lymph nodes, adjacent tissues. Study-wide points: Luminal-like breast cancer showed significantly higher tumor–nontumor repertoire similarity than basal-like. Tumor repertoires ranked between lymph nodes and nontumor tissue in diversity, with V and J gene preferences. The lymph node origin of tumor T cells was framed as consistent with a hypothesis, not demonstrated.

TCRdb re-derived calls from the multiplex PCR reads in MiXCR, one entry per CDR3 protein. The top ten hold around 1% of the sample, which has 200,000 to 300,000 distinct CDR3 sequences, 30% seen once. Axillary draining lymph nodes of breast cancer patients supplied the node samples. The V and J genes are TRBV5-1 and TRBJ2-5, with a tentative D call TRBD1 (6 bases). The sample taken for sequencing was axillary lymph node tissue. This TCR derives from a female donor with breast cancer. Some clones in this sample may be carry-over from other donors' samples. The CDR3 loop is CASSTGQGIRETQHF. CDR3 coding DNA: TGCGCCAGCAGCACCGGGCAGGGGATAAGAGAGACCCAGCACTTC.